This passage covers 20 T cell receptor beta chains from one sample sequenced in a study of shared clonotypes between healthy human individuals. Positively selected for CCR7, the CD45RO-negative cells used as naive CD8 cells excluded terminally differentiated effector memory CD45RA+ cells. The table came from immunoSEQ multiplex PCR; TCRdb's copy has only in-frame clones and leaves some out. Found here are millions of clones, about 94% of them singletons; the top ten hold 0.9% to 1.4%. What was sequenced was naive CD8+ T cells sorted from blood. The receptors here all came from a man younger than 30 in good health.

The table lists this clone with a few counts. The chain employs TRBV19 and TRBJ1-1; maybe TRBD1 (6 bases). Trimming shortened V by 7 bases and J by 4 bases, and 16 bases separated the two germline ends. Germline V gene lookup returns CDR1 LNHDA and CDR2 SQIVND (reference sequence). The CDR3 loop spans 14 amino acids. CDR3 in DNA: TGTGCCAGTACCCTTGGGCAGGGGTTCACTGAAGCTTTCTTT. Protein: CASTLGQGFTEAFF.

This chain connects TRBV15 to TRBJ1-4; TRBD1 might be the D (5 bases). The length of the CDR3 is 17 residues. V dropped 0 bases and J dropped 1 base, with 12 bases sitting between them. Germline loops: CDR1 LNHNV, CDR2 YYDKDF (reference sequence). CDR3 region: CATSRDSGGETNEKLFF. The CDR3 DNA reads TGTGCCACCAGCAGAGATAGCGGGGGGGAAACTAATGAAAAACTGTTTTTT.

V usage is TRBV27 and J usage is TRBJ2-5, with D perhaps TRBD1 (5 bases). Trimming took 0 bases from V and 1 from J, leaving 9 bases between them. The germline V gene encodes CDR1 MNHEY and CDR2 SMNVEV (reference sequence). The CDR3 is 15 residues long. This CDR3 reads CASSLSPGFQETQYF. The CDR3 DNA follows: TGTGCCAGCAGTTTATCCCCAGGGTTCCAAGAGACCCAGTACTTC.

V and J are TRBV7-9 and TRBJ1-2; 7 nucleotides agree with TRBD1. The germline V gene encodes CDR1 SEHNR and CDR2 FQNEAQ (reference sequence). This CDR3 comprises 12 residues. Losses at the gene ends were 7 bases for V and 8 bases for J; bases not matched to a gene: 7. The CDR3, as DNA: TGTGCCAGCACCTCAGGGGGGGGCGGCTACACCTTC. Residues: CASTSGGGGYTF.

This clone was detected only once. V and J are TRBV7-9 and TRBJ2-7, with no clear D. V was cut by 5 bases and J by 5 bases, with 13 bases left in between. CDR3 length equals 13 residues. From germline, CDR1 is SEHNR and CDR2 FQNEAQ (reference sequence). The CDR3 DNA is TGTGCCAGCAGCCCTCCCGAGCCCGACGAGCAGTACTTC. It translates to CASSPPEPDEQYF.

This chain joins TRBV5-5 and TRBJ1-2; D remains unclear. CDR1 SGHKS and CDR2 YYEKEE come from the germline V gene (reference sequence). The CDR3 extends over 14 amino acids. V lost 0 bases to trimming and J lost 5 bases, with 11 bases between them. The CDR3, as DNA: TGTGCCAGCAGCTTGGCTGCGGACCCGTATGGCTACACCTTC. Translation: CASSLAADPYGYTF.

About this clone itself: The same CDR3 arises from other DNA sequences in this sample as well. The V call is TRBV5-4, the J call TRBJ1-5; 10 nucleotides align to TRBD1. The CDR3 runs to 15 residues. V shed 4 bases and J 4 bases; nucleotides not matched to a gene: 5. In germline, CDR1 is SGHNT, CDR2 YYREEE (reference sequence). For the CDR3, the DNA is TGTGCCAGCAGCCTAGGGACAGGGGATAATCAGCCCCAGCATTTT. Translated: CASSLGTGDNQPQHF.

The chain joins TRBV7-2 to TRBJ1-2, with no clear D. Trimming shortened V by 1 base and J by 4 bases, and 13 bases separated the two germline ends. Germline assignment: CDR1 SGHTA and CDR2 FQGNSA. The CDR3 has 15 amino acids. Here the CDR3 reads CASSLGGFVSYGYTF. CDR3 bases: TGTGCCAGCAGCTTAGGAGGGTTCGTGAGCTATGGCTACACCTTC.

CDR3: CASSQVNTNRGEQFF. For the CDR3, the DNA is TGCGCCAGCAGCCAAGTTAACACTAACAGGGGTGAGCAGTTCTTC. The chain carries TRBV4-1 and TRBJ2-1; 7 nucleotides line up with TRBD1. This CDR3 region has 15 residues. The V gene's germline CDR1 is MGHRA and CDR2 YSYEKL. The ends lost 1 base at V and 9 bases at J; junction bases unmatched: 9.

V usage is TRBV7-9 and J usage is TRBJ2-7, with 9 bases aligning to TRBD2. Germline lookup yields CDR1 SEHNR and CDR2 FQNEAQ (reference sequence). CDR3 length equals 16 residues. The V segment lost 2 bases and the J segment 1 base; nucleotides outside the gene matches: 6. CDR3 DNA sequence: TGTGCCAGCAGCTTATCGGCGGGGGGGCTTTCCTACGAGCAGTACTTC. Protein product: CASSLSAGGLSYEQYF.

The chain joins TRBV19 to TRBJ2-7; 9 positions agree with TRBD1. V was pared by 4 bases and J by 1 base, with 5 bases of the junction left unmatched. The CDR3 runs 15 residues. Germline CDR1 and CDR2: LNHDA and SQIVND (reference sequence). The CDR3 nucleotides are TGTGCCAGTAGTACCTCCGGGACAGGGTCCTACGAGCAGTACTTC. Its protein is CASSTSGTGSYEQYF.

This chain uses TRBV15 with TRBJ1-3; D remains unclear. In germline, CDR1 is LNHNV, CDR2 YYDKDF (reference sequence). This CDR3 spans 13 amino acids. V was clipped by 3 bases and J by 2 bases, with 5 bases between them. The chain's CDR3 is CATSRQAGNTIYF. In DNA form, the CDR3 reads TGTGCCACCAGCAGGCAGGCTGGAAACACCATATATTTT.

The chain employs TRBV6-5 and TRBJ1-2, with D unresolved. Per germline, CDR1 MNHEY and CDR2 SVGAGI. This CDR3 spans 13 amino acids. The V end was cut by 2 bases, the J end by 7 bases, with 11 bases between. The CDR3 loop is CASSYREFTGYTF. CDR3 sequence (DNA): TGTGCCAGCAGTTACAGGGAGTTTACTGGCTACACCTTC.

In the case of this clone: Other DNA sequences in the same sample also yield this CDR3. This rearrangement joins TRBV4-1 to TRBJ1-2, with D possibly TRBD1 on 6 matching bases. V lost 1 base and J lost 4, with 10 bases in between. The CDR3 consists of 14 residues. CDR1 MGHRA and CDR2 YSYEKL come from the germline V gene. CDR3 amino acids: CASSQVGGTYGYTF. CDR3 DNA sequence: TGCGCCAGCAGCCAAGTCGGGGGCACCTATGGCTACACCTTC.

The gene calls are TRBV5-1 and TRBJ1-1, with D possibly being TRBD1 (6 bases). Germline CDR1 SGHRS, CDR2 YFSETQ. Trimming shortened V by 0 bases and J by 0 bases, and 9 bases separated the two germline ends. There are 15 residues in the CDR3. The CDR3 nucleotides read TGCGCCAGCAGCTTGGCGTCAGGGGTGAACACTGAAGCTTTCTTT. This encodes CASSLASGVNTEAFF.

The chain is built from TRBV27 and TRBJ2-5, with D uncertain. CDR1 MNHEY and CDR2 SMNVEV come from the germline V gene (reference sequence). The CDR3 loop spans 15 amino acids. V dropped 0 bases and J dropped 1 base, with 9 bases sitting between them. The CDR3 bases are TGTGCCAGCAGTTTATCGGACGGTACCCAAGAGACCCAGTACTTC. Translation: CASSLSDGTQETQYF.

V usage is TRBV15 and J usage is TRBJ2-7, with D possibly called TRBD1 or TRBD2 (5 bases each). The CDR3 length is 15 residues. CDR1 is LNHNV and CDR2 is YYDKDF in the germline V gene (reference sequence). V was clipped by 1 base and J by 2 bases, with 12 bases between them. The DNA for the CDR3 is TGTGCCACCAGCAGAGGAGAGGGGCTCACCTACGAGCAGTACTTC. It yields the protein CATSRGEGLTYEQYF.

This chain joins TRBV6-5 and TRBJ1-1; D possibly corresponds to TRBD1 (5 bases). In germline, CDR1 is MNHEY, CDR2 SVGAGI. Trimming removed 5 bases at V and 4 bases at J, with 11 bases between. The CDR3 has 13 residues. The CDR3 sequence is CASSLGRGTEAFF. DNA of the CDR3: TGTGCCAGCAGTCTGGGACGTGGCACTGAAGCTTTCTTT.

The J gene is TRBJ2-1, the V gene TRBV27, with D perhaps TRBD1 or TRBD2 (5 bases each). The germline V and J ends were trimmed by 4 bases and 6 bases, with 13 bases remaining between them. The V gene's germline CDR1 is MNHEY and CDR2 SMNVEV (reference sequence). The CDR3 sequence is 14 residues long. The chain's CDR3 is CASSYGTSVNEQFF. The CDR3 region has the DNA TGTGCCAGCAGTTATGGGACCTCTGTCAATGAGCAGTTCTTC.

This clone came up a few times. The identical CDR3 is also encoded by other nucleotide sequences in the sample. This chain joins TRBV27 and TRBJ2-5; D is perhaps TRBD1 (5 bases). This CDR3 region has 14 residues. Germline lookup yields CDR1 MNHEY and CDR2 SMNVEV (reference sequence). V lost 2 bases and J 2 bases, leaving 9 bases between the germline ends. The CDR3 loop reads CASSLVGAQETQYF. DNA for the CDR3: TGTGCCAGCAGTTTAGTTGGGGCTCAAGAGACCCAGTACTTC.